This TCR beta chain came from a study of graft-versus-host responses after intestinal transplantation. Study details: The study gave all recipients anti-thymocyte globulin induction, then tacrolimus and steroids for 2 to 3 years. Study conclusions and caveats: Some GvH clones were seen earlier in gut or blood, suggesting intestinal origin.

On this clone itself: Its antigen is not identified.

The repertoire was sequenced with immunoSEQ multiplex PCR; TCRdb's copy has only in-frame clones and lacks some. Among more than 40,000 clones, approximately 95% were seen once, and the ten largest hold 0.2% to 0.25%. The source was unstimulated CD8+ T cells sorted from spleen or lymph node cells, collected before transplant. The sequence came from a human donor who was the organ donor for an intestinal transplant.

Here the CDR3 DNA reads TGTGCCAGCAGCTCCACACGGGGGGCTGGTGGAAACACCATATATTTT. It encodes CASSSTRGAGGNTIYF. This sequence joins TRBV9 and TRBJ1-3, with TRBD1 as a possible D gene (6 bases). CDR3 length: 16 amino acids. Germline lookup yields CDR1 SGDLS and CDR2 YYNGEE. V lost 4 bases and J lost 3, with 17 bases in between. Full variable domain (rest looked up from reference TRBV9 and TRBJ1-3): DSGVTQTPKHLITATGQRVTLRCSPRSGDLSVYWYQQSLDQGLQFLIQYYNGEERAKGNILERFSAQQFPDLHSELNLSSLELGDSALYFCASSSTRGAGGNTIYFGEGSWLTVV.